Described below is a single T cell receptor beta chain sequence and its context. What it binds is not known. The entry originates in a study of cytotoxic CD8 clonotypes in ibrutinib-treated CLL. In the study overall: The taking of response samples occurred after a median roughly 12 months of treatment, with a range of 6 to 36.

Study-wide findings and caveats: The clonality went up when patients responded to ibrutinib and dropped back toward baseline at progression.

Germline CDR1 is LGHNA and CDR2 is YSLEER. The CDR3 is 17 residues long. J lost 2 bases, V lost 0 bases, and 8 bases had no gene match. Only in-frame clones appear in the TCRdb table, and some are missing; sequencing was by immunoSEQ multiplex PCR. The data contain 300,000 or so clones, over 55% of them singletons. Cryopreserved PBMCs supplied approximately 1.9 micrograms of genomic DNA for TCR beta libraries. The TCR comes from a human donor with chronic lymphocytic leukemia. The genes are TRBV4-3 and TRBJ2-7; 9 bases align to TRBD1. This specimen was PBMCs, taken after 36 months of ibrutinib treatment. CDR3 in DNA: TGCGCCAGCAGCCAAGAAAGTTTGACAGGGGGACCCTACGAGCAGTACTTC. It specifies CASSQESLTGGPYEQYF.